The rows below give T cell receptor beta chains drawn from one sample of a study of a mutant IDH1 vaccine in newly diagnosed glioma. Antigens for these TCRs are unknown. The repertoire was sequenced with immunoSEQ multiplex PCR; TCRdb's copy has only in-frame clones and lacks some. The sample has 52,000 or so clones, about 80% seen once. The sample here was PBMCs, taken from a glioma patient whose treatment included an IDH1 peptide vaccine. These receptor sequences come from a man aged 35-49 years with glioma. Each CDR3 is given with its conserved first and last residue. The D gene is left open where the match is weak. The listing skips clone size in some rows; elsewhere it reads once, few, many or a size class.

size	V	D	J	CDR3	DNA
.	TRBV9	.	TRBJ1-1	CASSPLGTEAFF	TGTGCCAGCAGCCCCTTGGGCACTGAAGCTTTCTTT
.	TRBV27	.	TRBJ1-1	CASRTTVNTEAFF	TGTGCCAGCAGAACGACAGTTAACACTGAAGCTTTCTTT
.	TRBV28	.	TRBJ1-1	CASGLNTEAFF	TGTGCCAGCGGCCTTAACACTGAAGCTTTCTTT
.	TRBV5-1	.	TRBJ2-7	CASSLADSLSEQYF	TGCGCCAGCAGCTTGGCAGACAGTCTCTCGGAGCAGTACTTC
.	TRBV6-5	.	TRBJ2-2	CASSYSTSLSTGELFF	TGTGCCAGCAGTTATTCGACCTCACTGAGCACCGGGGAGCTGTTTTTT
.	TRBV2	TRBD1	TRBJ1-2	CASRPGQGAGGYTF	TGTGCCAGCAGACCGGGACAGGGGGCCGGAGGCTACACCTTC
.	TRBV7-6	.	TRBJ1-6	CASSSRRDSPLHF	TGTGCCAGCAGCTCACGACGGGATTCACCCCTCCACTTT
once	TRBV11-2	.	TRBJ2-5	CASSLGTDLLIGTQYF	TGTGCCAGCAGCTTAGGGACAGACCTCCTAATAGGGACCCAGTACTTC
.	TRBV5-5	.	TRBJ1-4	CASSLEAARNEKLFF	TGTGCCAGCAGCTTGGAGGCAGCTCGTAATGAAAAACTGTTTTTT
.	TRBV7-2	.	TRBJ1-2	CASSPLAAWGNYGYTF	TGTGCCAGCAGCCCCCTTGCCGCCTGGGGTAACTATGGCTACACCTTC
.	TRBV18	TRBD1	TRBJ2-1	CASSPRTGVNEQFF	TGTGCCAGCTCACCACGGACAGGGGTCAATGAGCAGTTCTTC
.	TRBV18	.	TRBJ2-3	CASSPGRITDTQYF	TGTGCCAGCTCACCCGGCAGAATCACAGATACGCAGTATTTT
once	TRBV6-5	TRBD1	TRBJ1-4	CASRPPGQVKLFF	TGTGCCAGCAGGCCCCCGGGACAGGTTAAACTGTTTTTT
.	TRBV6-5	TRBD1	TRBJ1-4	CASSSTGTVDEKLFF	TGTGCCAGCAGTTCGACCGGGACAGTGGATGAAAAACTGTTTTTT
.	TRBV9	TRBD2	TRBJ2-3	CASSRDGGGSTDTQYF	TGTGCCAGCAGCCGGGATGGCGGGGGTAGCACAGATACGCAGTATTTT
.	TRBV18	.	TRBJ1-2	CASSPGRTTFYGYTF	TGTGCCAGCTCACCCGGGCGGACCACCTTCTATGGCTACACCTTC
.	TRBV6-1	TRBD1	TRBJ2-7	CASSENRRQGKNF	TGTGCCAGCAGTGAAAATAGGAGACAGGGGAAGAACTTC
.	TRBV9	.	TRBJ1-3	CASSVASGITGNTIYF	TGTGCCAGCAGCGTAGCCTCAGGGATCACTGGAAACACCATATATTTT
.	TRBV5-8	TRBD1	TRBJ2-7	CASSRDRGAYEQYF	TGTGCCAGCAGCCGGGACAGGGGAGCCTACGAGCAGTACTTC
.	TRBV2	.	TRBJ1-5	CASSDEAGPYSNQPQHF	TGTGCCAGCAGTGATGAGGCAGGTCCGTATAGCAATCAGCCCCAGCATTTT
.	TRBV5-6	.	TRBJ1-1	CASSRRQDWTNTEAFF	TGTGCCAGCAGCCGCCGACAGGACTGGACGAACACTGAAGCTTTCTTT
.	TRBV9	.	TRBJ1-1	CASSVGEDRWWNTEAFF	TGTGCCAGCAGCGTAGGGGAGGACAGATGGTGGAACACTGAAGCTTTCTTT
.	TRBV5-8	.	TRBJ1-1	CASSFDGREAAEAFF	TGTGCCAGCAGCTTCGATGGCAGGGAGGCTGCTGAAGCTTTCTTT
.	TRBV7-2	.	TRBJ2-7	CASSLALGHYEQYF	TGTGCCAGCAGCTTAGCGCTTGGTCATTACGAGCAGTACTTC
once	TRBV7-6	.	TRBJ2-5	CASSIAGGHGETQYF	TGTGCCAGCAGCATCGCCGGGGGGCACGGGGAGACCCAGTACTTC
once	TRBV7-8	TRBD2	TRBJ2-2	CASRLAGGNPGELFF	TGTGCCAGCAGGCTAGCGGGGGGTAATCCCGGGGAGCTGTTTTTT
.	TRBV12-5	TRBD2	TRBJ2-5	CASGTRGVGETQYF	TGTGCTAGTGGAACGCGGGGGGTCGGGGAGACCCAGTACTTC
.	TRBV14	.	TRBJ1-1	CATMRYGQLTEAFF	TGTGCCACCATGCGGTACGGGCAACTCACTGAAGCTTTCTTT
.	TRBV7-2	.	TRBJ1-4	CASSPDSSLRSEKLFF	TGTGCCAGCAGCCCGGACTCTTCCTTACGCAGTGAAAAACTGTTTTTT